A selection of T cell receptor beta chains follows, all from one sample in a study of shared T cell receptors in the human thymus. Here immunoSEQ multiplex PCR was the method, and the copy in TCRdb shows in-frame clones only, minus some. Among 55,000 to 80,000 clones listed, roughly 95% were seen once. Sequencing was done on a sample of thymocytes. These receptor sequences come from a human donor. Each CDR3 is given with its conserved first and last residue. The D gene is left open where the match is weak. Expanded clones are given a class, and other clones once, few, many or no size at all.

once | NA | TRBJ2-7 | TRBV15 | TGTGCCACCAGCAGACAGGGGGGACAGTCCTACGAGCAGTACTTC | CATSRQGGQSYEQYF
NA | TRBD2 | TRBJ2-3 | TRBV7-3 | TGTGCCAGCAGCTTACTCTCGCTAGCGGGCCGCACAGATACGCAGTATTTT | CASSLLSLAGRTDTQYF
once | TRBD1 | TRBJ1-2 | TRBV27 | TGTGCCAGCAGTACTAACCCGGGACAGGTTTATGGCTACACCTTC | CASSTNPGQVYGYTF
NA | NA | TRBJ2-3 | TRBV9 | TGTGCCAGCAGCGTAGCTGGGATCGTCACAGATACGCAGTATTTT | CASSVAGIVTDTQYF
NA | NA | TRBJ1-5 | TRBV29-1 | TGCAGCGTTGAAATCACAGCTAGTCAGCCCCAGCATTTT | CSVEITASQPQHF
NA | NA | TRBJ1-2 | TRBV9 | TGTGCCAGCCGTCGGGGGTCTTCTAACTATGGCTACACCTTC | CASRRGSSNYGYTF
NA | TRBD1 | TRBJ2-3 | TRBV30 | TGTGCCTGGATGGTCCCCGGGAGGACAGGGGGCTCGGGAAGCACAGATACGCAGTATTTT | CAWMVPGRTGGSGSTDTQYF
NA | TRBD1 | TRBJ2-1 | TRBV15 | TGTGCCACCAGCAGAGATTTTGGGACAGGGGGGACCTACAATGAGCAGTTCTTC | CATSRDFGTGGTYNEQFF
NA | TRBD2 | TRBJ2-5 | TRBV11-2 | TGTGCCAGCAGCAGCCACAACTTAGCGGGGGATCTCCAAGAGACCCAGTACTTC | CASSSHNLAGDLQETQYF
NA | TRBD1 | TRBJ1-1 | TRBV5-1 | TGCGCCAGCAGCTTGGTGACAGGGGGCTCTGGGAACACTGAAGCTTTCTTT | CASSLVTGGSGNTEAFF
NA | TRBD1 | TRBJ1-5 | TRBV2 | TGTGCCAGCAGTGAATGGGGACAGATTAATCAGCCCCAGCATTTT | CASSEWGQINQPQHF
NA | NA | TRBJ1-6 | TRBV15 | TGTGCCACCAGCAGAGTTGGGCGGATTAATTCACCCCTCCACTTT | CATSRVGRINSPLHF
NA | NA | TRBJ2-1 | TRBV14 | TGTGCCAGCAGCCAAGCTTCTCGCCGGGGGCAGTTCTTC | CASSQASRRGQFF
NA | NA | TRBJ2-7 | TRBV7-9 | TGTGCCAGCAGCTTAGTGGAACATGTATCCGGGGGCACGGTCTACGAGCAGTACTTC | CASSLVEHVSGGTVYEQYF
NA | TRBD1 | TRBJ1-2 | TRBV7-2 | TGTGCCATCAAACGGACAGGGGGCTTATCTGGCTACACCTTC | CAIKRTGGLSGYTF
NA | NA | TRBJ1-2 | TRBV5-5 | TGTGCCAGCAGCTTGAAGTTCTACTATGGCTACACCTTC | CASSLKFYYGYTF
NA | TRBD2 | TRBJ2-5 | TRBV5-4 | TGTGCCAGCGCTAATTCGGAGCGGGGGACCCAAGAGACCCAGTACTTC | CASANSERGTQETQYF
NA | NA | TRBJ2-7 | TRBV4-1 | TGCGCCAGCAGCCAAAGATCTCCAGGGGCCCATTACTCCTACGAGCAGTACTTC | CASSQRSPGAHYSYEQYF
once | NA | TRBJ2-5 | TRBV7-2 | TGTGCCAGCAGCTTACCTAGGGAGACCCAGTACTTC | CASSLPRETQYF
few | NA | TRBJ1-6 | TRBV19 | TGTGCCAGTAGTGTGCCTGACGCTACTGATTTCAGTTCACCCCTCCACTTT | CASSVPDATDFSSPLHF
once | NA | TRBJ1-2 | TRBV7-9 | TGTGCCAGCAGCCCAAGTACCCTGAGGGTGGCGTTTTTCTATGGCTACACCTTC | CASSPSTLRVAFFYGYTF
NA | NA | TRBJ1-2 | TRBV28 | TGTGCCAGCACCGTGCTAGGTATCTCGGGACACCATTCTAACTATGGCTACACCTTC | CASTVLGISGHHSNYGYTF
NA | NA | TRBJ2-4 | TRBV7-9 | TGTGCCAGCAGCTTAGTTGGACAGCCAAAAAACATTCAGTACTTC | CASSLVGQPKNIQYF
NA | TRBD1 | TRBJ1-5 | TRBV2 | TGTGCCAGCAGCGGGATCTTGGAGGGGGCATTAGGAAATCAGCCCCAGCATTTT | CASSGILEGALGNQPQHF
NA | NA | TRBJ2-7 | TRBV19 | TGTGCCAGTAGTATAAGGGATAAGTCCTACGAGCAGTACTTC | CASSIRDKSYEQYF
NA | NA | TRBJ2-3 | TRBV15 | TGTGCCACCAGCAGGCCCACAGATACGCAGTATTTT | CATSRPTDTQYF
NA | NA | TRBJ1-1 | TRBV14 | TGTGCCACCAAACAAGTCCCCCAGGTGGTGAACACTGAAGCTTTCTTT | CATKQVPQVVNTEAFF
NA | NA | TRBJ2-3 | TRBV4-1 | TGCGCCAGCAGCCAGGTACAGGTCCCTCACACAGATACGCAGTATTTT | CASSQVQVPHTDTQYF
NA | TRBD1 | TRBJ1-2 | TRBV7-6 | TGTGCCAGCAGCTTATTGGGAGGGGGCCTTGGCTACACCTTC | CASSLLGGGLGYTF
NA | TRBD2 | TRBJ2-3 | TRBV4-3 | TGCGCTAGCGGGGGGGCCAGGAATACGCAGTATTTT | CASGGARNTQYF
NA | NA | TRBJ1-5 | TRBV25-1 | TGTGCCAGCAGTCCAGGATTTGGACAGCCCCAGCATTTT | CASSPGFGQPQHF
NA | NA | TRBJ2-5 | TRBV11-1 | TGTGCCAGCAGCACGTCGTCCTACCAAGAGACCCAGTACTTC | CASSTSSYQETQYF